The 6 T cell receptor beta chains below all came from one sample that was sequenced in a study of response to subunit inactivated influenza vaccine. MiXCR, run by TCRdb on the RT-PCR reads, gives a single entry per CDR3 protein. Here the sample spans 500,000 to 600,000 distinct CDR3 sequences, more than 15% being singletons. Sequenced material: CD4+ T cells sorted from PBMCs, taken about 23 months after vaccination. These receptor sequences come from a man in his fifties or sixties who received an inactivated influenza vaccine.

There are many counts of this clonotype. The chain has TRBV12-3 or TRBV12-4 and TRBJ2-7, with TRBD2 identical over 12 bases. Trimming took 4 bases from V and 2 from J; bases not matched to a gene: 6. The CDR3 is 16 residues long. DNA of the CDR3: TGTGCCAGCAGTTCCACCCGGACTAGCGGGGCCTACGAGCAGTACTTC. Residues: CASSSTRTSGAYEQYF.

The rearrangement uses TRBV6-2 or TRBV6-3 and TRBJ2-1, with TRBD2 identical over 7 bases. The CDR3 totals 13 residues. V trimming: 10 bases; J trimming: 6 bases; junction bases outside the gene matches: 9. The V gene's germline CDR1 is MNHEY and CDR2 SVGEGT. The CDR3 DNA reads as TGTGCCATCAGGGAGGGCCGCTTCAATGAGCAGTTCTTC. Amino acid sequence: CAIREGRFNEQFF.

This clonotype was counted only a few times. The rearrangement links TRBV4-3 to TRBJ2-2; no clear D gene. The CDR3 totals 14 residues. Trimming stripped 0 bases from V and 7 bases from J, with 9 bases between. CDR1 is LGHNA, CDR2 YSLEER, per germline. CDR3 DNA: TGCGCCAGCAGCCAAGATAAAGCGTTCGGGGAGCTGTTTTTT. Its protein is CASSQDKAFGELFF.

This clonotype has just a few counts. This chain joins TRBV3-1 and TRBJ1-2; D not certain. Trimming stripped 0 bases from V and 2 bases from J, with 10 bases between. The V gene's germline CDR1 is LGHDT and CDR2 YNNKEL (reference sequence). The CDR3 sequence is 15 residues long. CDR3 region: CASSQDHAGNYGYTF. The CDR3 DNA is TGTGCCAGCAGCCAAGATCACGCGGGGAACTATGGCTACACCTTC.

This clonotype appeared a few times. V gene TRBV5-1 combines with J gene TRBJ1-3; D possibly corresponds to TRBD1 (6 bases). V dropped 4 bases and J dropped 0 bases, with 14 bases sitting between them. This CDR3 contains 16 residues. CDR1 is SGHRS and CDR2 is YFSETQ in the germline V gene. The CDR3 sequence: CASSKGGSFSGNTIYF. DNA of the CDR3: TGCGCCAGCAGCAAAGGGGGATCATTCTCTGGAAACACCATATATTTT.

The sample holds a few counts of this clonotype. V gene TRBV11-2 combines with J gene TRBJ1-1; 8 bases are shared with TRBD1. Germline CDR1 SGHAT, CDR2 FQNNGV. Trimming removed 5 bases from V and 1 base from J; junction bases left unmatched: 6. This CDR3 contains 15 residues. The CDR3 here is CASSPRQGQNTEAFF. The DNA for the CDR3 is TGTGCCAGCAGCCCACGACAGGGGCAGAACACTGAAGCTTTCTTT.